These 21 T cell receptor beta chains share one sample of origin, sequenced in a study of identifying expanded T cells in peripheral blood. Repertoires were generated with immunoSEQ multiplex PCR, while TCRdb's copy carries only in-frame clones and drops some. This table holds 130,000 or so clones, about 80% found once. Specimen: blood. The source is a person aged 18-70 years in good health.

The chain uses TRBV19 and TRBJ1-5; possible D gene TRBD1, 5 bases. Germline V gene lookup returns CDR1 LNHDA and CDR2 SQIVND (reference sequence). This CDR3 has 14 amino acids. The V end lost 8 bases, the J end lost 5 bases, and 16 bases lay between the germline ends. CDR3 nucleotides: TGTGCCAGTTCCCCTGGGACTGACTATCAGCCCCAGCATTTT. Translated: CASSPGTDYQPQHF.

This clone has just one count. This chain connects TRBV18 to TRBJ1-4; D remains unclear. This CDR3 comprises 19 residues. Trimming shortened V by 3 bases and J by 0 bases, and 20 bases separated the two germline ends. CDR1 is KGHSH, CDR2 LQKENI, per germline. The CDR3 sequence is CASSPARGGPRATNEKLFF. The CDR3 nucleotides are TGTGCCAGCTCACCTGCACGAGGAGGTCCCCGTGCAACTAATGAAAAACTGTTTTTT. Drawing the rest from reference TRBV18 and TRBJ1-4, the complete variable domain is NAGVMQNPRHLVRRRGQEARLRCSPMKGHSHVYWYRQLPEEGLKFMVYLQKENIIDESGMPKERFSAEFPKEGPSILRIQQVVRGDSAAYFCASSPARGGPRATNEKLFFGSGTQLSVL.

The CDR3 loop is CASSVYGNTIYF. CDR3 DNA: TGTGCCAGCAGCGTATACGGAAACACCATATATTTT. This chain links TRBV9 with TRBJ1-3; D unclear. The V and J ends lost 1 base and 4 bases respectively, with 3 bases between them. The CDR3 consists of 12 residues. In germline, CDR1 is SGDLS, CDR2 YYNGEE.

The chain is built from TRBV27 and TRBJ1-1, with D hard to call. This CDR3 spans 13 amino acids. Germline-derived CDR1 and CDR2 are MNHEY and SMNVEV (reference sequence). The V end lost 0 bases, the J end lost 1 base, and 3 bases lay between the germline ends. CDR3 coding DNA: TGTGCCAGCAGTTTATCCAGGAACACTGAAGCTTTCTTT. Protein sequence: CASSLSRNTEAFF.

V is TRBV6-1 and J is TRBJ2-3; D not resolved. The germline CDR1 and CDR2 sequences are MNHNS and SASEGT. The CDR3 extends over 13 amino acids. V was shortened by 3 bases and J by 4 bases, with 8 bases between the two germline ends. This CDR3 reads CASSDWSPDTQYF. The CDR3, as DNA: TGTGCCAGCAGTGACTGGTCCCCAGATACGCAGTATTTT.

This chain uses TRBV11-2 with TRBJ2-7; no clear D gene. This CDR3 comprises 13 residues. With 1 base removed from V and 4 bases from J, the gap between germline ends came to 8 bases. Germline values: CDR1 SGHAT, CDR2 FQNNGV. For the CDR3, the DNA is TGTGCCAGCAGCTTAGTCAGATTATACGAGCAGTACTTC. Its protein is CASSLVRLYEQYF.

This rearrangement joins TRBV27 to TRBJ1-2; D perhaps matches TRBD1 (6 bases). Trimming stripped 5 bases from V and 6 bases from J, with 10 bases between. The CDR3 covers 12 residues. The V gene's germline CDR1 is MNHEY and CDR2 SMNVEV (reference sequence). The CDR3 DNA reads TGTGCCAGCAGTGAGAGGGGGAATGGCTACACCTTC. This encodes CASSERGNGYTF.

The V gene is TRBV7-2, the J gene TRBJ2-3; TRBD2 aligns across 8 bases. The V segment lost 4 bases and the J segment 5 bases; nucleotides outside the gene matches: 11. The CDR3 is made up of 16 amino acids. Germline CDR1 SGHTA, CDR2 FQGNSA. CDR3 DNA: TGTGCCAGCAGCTCTCTTGCGGGGGGCGCGGAAGATACGCAGTATTTT. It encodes CASSSLAGGAEDTQYF.

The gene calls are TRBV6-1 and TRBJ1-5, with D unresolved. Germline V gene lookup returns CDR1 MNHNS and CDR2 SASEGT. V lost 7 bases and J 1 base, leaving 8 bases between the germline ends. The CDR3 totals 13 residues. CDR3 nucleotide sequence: TGTGCCAGCAACCCGGACAGCAATCAGCCCCAGCATTTT. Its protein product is CASNPDSNQPQHF.

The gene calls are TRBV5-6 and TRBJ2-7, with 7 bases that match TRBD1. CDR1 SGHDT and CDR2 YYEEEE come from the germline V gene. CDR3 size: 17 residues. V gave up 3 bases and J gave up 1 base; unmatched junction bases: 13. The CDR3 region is CASSSRSTGAYSYEQYF. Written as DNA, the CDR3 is TGTGCCAGCAGCTCCCGCTCCACAGGGGCCTATTCCTACGAGCAGTACTTC.

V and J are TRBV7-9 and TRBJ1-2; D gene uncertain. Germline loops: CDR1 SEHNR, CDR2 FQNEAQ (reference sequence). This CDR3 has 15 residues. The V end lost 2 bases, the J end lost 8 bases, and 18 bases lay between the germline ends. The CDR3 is CASSLRGVRGWGYTF. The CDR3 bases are TGTGCCAGCAGCTTACGCGGAGTTCGAGGTTGGGGCTACACCTTC.

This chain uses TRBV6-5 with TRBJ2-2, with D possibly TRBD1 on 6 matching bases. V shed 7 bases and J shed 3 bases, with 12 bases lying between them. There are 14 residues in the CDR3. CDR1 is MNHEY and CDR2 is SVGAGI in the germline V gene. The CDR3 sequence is CASKTGFDTGELFF. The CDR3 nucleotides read TGTGCCAGCAAGACAGGCTTTGACACCGGGGAGCTGTTTTTT.

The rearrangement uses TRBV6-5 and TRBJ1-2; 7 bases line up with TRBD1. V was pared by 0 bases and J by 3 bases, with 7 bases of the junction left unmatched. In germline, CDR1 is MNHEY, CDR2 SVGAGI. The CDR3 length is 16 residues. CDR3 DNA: TGTGCCAGCAGTTACTCGGACCTAGGGACAGACTATGGCTACACCTTC. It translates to CASSYSDLGTDYGYTF.

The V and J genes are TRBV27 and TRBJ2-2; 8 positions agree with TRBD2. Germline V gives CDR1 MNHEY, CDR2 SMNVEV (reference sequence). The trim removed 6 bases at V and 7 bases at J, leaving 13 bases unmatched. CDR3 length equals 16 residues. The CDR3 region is CASREMGKREGGELFF. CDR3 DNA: TGTGCCAGCAGGGAAATGGGGAAACGGGAGGGCGGGGAGCTGTTTTTT.

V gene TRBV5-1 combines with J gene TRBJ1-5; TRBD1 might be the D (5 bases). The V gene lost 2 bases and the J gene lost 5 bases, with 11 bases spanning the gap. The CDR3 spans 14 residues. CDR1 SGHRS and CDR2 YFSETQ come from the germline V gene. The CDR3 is CASSFGGVDQPQHF. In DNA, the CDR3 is TGCGCCAGCAGCTTTGGGGGGGTTGATCAGCCCCAGCATTTT.

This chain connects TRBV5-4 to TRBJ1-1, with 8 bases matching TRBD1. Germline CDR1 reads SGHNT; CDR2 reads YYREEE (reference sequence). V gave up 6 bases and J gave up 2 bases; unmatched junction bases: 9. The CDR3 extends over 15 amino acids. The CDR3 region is CASTSGGQGNTEAFF. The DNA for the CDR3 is TGTGCCAGCACTTCCGGCGGACAGGGAAACACTGAAGCTTTCTTT.

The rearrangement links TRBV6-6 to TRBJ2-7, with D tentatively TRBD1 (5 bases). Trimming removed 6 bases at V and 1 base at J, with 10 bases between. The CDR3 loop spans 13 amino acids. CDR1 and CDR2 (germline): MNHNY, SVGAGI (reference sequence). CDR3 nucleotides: TGTGCCAGCAGCGAGGCAGGGTCCTACGAGCAGTACTTC. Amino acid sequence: CASSEAGSYEQYF.

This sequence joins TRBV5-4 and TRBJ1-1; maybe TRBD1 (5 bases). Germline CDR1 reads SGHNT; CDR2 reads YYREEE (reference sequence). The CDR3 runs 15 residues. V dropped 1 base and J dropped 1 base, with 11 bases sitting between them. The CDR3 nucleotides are TGTGCCAGCAGCTTGTTACGGGGCGGGAACACTGAAGCTTTCTTT. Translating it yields CASSLLRGGNTEAFF.

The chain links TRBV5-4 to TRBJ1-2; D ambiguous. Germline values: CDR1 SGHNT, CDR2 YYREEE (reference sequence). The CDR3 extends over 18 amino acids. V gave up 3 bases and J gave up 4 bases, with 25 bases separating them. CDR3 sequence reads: CASSSALLDARRGYGYTF. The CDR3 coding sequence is TGTGCCAGCAGCTCAGCTTTACTCGACGCCCGACGGGGCTATGGCTACACCTTC. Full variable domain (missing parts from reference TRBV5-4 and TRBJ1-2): ETGVTQSPTHLIKTRGQQVTLRCSSQSGHNTVSWYQQALGQGPQFIFQYYREEENGRGNFPPRFSGLQFPNYSSELNVNALELDDSALYLCASSSALLDARRGYGYTFGSGTRLTVV.

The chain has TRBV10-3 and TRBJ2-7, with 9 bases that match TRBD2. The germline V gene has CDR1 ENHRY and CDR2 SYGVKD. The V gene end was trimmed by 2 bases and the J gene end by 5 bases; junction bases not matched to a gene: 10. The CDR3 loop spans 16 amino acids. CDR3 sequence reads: CAISEGSGGGGHEQYF. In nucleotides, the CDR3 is TGTGCCATCAGTGAGGGTAGTGGCGGGGGGGGCCACGAGCAGTACTTC.

The CDR3 protein is CAISSTTGSHEQYF. In DNA form, the CDR3 reads TGTGCCATCAGCAGTACCACAGGGTCCCACGAGCAGTACTTC. The chain joins TRBV10-3 to TRBJ2-7; TRBD1 is a possible D gene (6 bases). The length of the CDR3 is 14 residues. V lost 6 bases and J 5 bases, leaving 17 bases between the germline ends. Per germline, CDR1 ENHRY and CDR2 SYGVKD.